This T cell receptor (beta chain) was found in a study of post-analysis software for immune sequencing data. Tagging with unique molecular identifiers was a feature of the TCR beta cDNA libraries. Each CDR3 protein is one row after TCRdb ran MiXCR on the PCR reads. The sample includes 740,000 or so distinct CDR3 sequences, approximately 50% of them seen just once. The sequence was obtained from a girl under 18 with multiple sclerosis. Sequenced sample: blood.

CDR3 nucleotides: TGTGCCAGCAGCGCCCGAGGGGAGCAGTACTTC. Translation: CASSARGEQYF. This chain joins TRBV12-3 or TRBV12-4 and TRBJ2-5; D is perhaps TRBD1 or TRBD2 (5 bases each). The V end was cut by 6 bases, the J end by 11 bases, with 13 bases between. The CDR3 runs 11 residues.